Below, 22 T cell receptor beta chains from the same sample are listed, as sequenced in a study of OX40 agonist ivuxolimab in advanced cancers. The protocol was immunoSEQ multiplex PCR, while the TCRdb copy is restricted to in-frame clones and leaves out a portion. The repertoire has approximately 49,000 clones, approximately 84% of them found once; the top ten carry 1.1%. Here the sequenced sample was CD4+ or CD8+ T cells sorted from blood, taken in a trial of the OX40 agonist ivuxolimab. The receptors here all came from an adult with an advanced solid tumor such as melanoma, head and neck, liver or kidney cancer.

This clone has a single count. In nucleotides, the CDR3 is TGTGCCAGCAGCAAATATTGTAGTACAGGCTCGGGGACTGAAGCTTTCTTT. This codes for CASSKYCSTGSGTEAFF. V gene TRBV21-1 combines with J gene TRBJ1-1. TRBV21-1 is flagged as a pseudogene. The CDR3 consists of 17 residues.

V gene TRBV4-2 combines with J gene TRBJ2-3, with 11 nucleotides matching TRBD1. Germline assignment: CDR1 LGHNA and CDR2 YNFKEQ. The junction had 12 bases not matched to a gene; V was cut back by 1 base and J by 0 bases. The CDR3 consists of 20 residues. CDR3 DNA sequence: TGTGCCAGCAGCCAAGGACCCACCCTGGGACAGGGGGTGAGCACAGATACGCAGTATTTT. Amino acids: CASSQGPTLGQGVSTDTQYF.

The chain combines TRBV7-2 with TRBJ1-1; a possible D gene is TRBD1 (5 bases). Deletions cut 8 bases from V and 1 base from J, with 11 bases between. The germline V gene encodes CDR1 SGHTA and CDR2 FQGNSA. The CDR3 runs to 13 residues. CDR3 sequence (DNA): TGTGCCAGCGGCGGGACGGCGAACACTGAAGCTTTCTTT. This encodes CASGGTANTEAFF.

CDR3 coding DNA: TGTGCCAGCAGTTTTTTGGGGGGCGAGGGTGGCTACACCTTC. Translation gives CASSFLGGEGGYTF. The chain carries TRBV28 and TRBJ1-2, with D perhaps TRBD1 (6 bases). This CDR3 contains 14 residues. Germline V gives CDR1 MDHEN, CDR2 SYDVKM. V was shortened by 3 bases and J by 7 bases, with 15 bases between the two germline ends.

The V and J genes are TRBV5-4 and TRBJ2-3, with no clear D. The CDR3 is made up of 13 amino acids. V dropped 0 bases and J dropped 1 base, with 3 bases sitting between them. Germline lookup yields CDR1 SGHNT and CDR2 YYREEE (reference sequence). The CDR3 is CASSLDGTDTQYF. Written as DNA, the CDR3 is TGTGCCAGCAGCTTGGATGGCACAGATACGCAGTATTTT.

The chain uses TRBV2 and TRBJ2-5; the D gene is possibly TRBD1 (6 bases). CDR1 is SNHLY, CDR2 FYNNEI, per germline. The ends were cut back, 7 bases at V and 5 bases at J, with 14 bases in the middle. CDR3 length equals 13 residues. As DNA, the CDR3 is TGTGCCAGCATCGGCAGGGGTGGGGAGACCCAGTACTTC. Amino acid sequence: CASIGRGGETQYF.

The gene calls are TRBV19 and TRBJ2-7; D possibly corresponds to TRBD2 (6 bases). There are 11 residues in the CDR3. The V and J ends lost 7 bases and 4 bases respectively, with 8 bases between them. The germline CDR1 and CDR2 sequences are LNHDA and SQIVND (reference sequence). The CDR3 DNA follows: TGTGCCAGTATCGGGGGATACGAGCAGTACTTC. Translated, it gives CASIGGYEQYF. The full variable domain, in which reference TRBV19 and TRBJ2-7 provide the parts outside the CDR3, is DGGITQSPKYLFRKEGQNVTLSCEQNLNHDAMYWYRQDPGQGLRLIYYSQIVNDFQKGDIAEGYSVSREKKESFPLTVTSAQKNPTAFYLCASIGGYEQYFGPGTRLTVT.

The rearrangement links TRBV2 to TRBJ1-1, with D possibly matching TRBD1 (5 bases). Germline V gives CDR1 SNHLY, CDR2 FYNNEI. V lost 3 bases and J 4 bases, leaving 15 bases between the germline ends. The CDR3 loop spans 15 amino acids. The CDR3 DNA follows: TGTGCCAGCAGTGACGGGCAGGGTGATCGCACTGAAGCTTTCTTT. It encodes CASSDGQGDRTEAFF.

This sequence joins TRBV19 and TRBJ1-3; D is possibly TRBD1 (6 bases). The CDR3 has 15 residues. Trimming stripped 0 bases from V and 0 bases from J, with 6 bases between. The V gene's germline CDR1 is LNHDA and CDR2 SQIVND (reference sequence). The CDR3 DNA is TGTGCCAGTAGTATAGAGGGGGCCTCTGGAAACACCATATATTTT. Residues: CASSIEGASGNTIYF. Supplemented by reference TRBV19 and TRBJ1-3, the full variable domain reads DGGITQSPKYLFRKEGQNVTLSCEQNLNHDAMYWYRQDPGQGLRLIYYSQIVNDFQKGDIAEGYSVSREKKESFPLTVTSAQKNPTAFYLCASSIEGASGNTIYFGEGSWLTVV.

The CDR3 is CASSLGMNTEAFF. CDR3 sequence (DNA): TGTGCCAGCAGCTTAGGGATGAACACTGAAGCTTTCTTT. V gene TRBV11-3 combines with J gene TRBJ1-1; D call uncertain. Deletions cut 1 base from V and 0 bases from J, with 3 bases between. The CDR3 covers 13 residues. Germline-derived CDR1 and CDR2 are SGHNT and YENEEA.

The chain combines TRBV6-5 with TRBJ2-2; no clear D. The V end lost 7 bases, the J end lost 7 bases, and 16 bases lay between the germline ends. This CDR3 region has 14 residues. Germline lookup yields CDR1 MNHEY and CDR2 SVGAGI. Here the CDR3 reads CASTISTVVGELFF. The DNA of the CDR3 is TGTGCCAGCACCATCAGTACGGTCGTCGGGGAGCTGTTTTTT.

The chain joins TRBV23-1 to TRBJ1-2; unclear D gene. TRBV23-1 is given ORF status, its function remaining uncertain. Trimming took 4 bases from V and 4 from J, leaving 16 bases between them. CDR3 size: 15 residues. CDR3 residues: CASSLLRSRVYGYTF. As DNA, the CDR3 is TGCGCCAGCAGTCTGCTGCGTTCTAGGGTCTATGGCTACACCTTC.

This clone was counted a single time. The J gene is TRBJ2-7, the V gene TRBV28; D call uncertain. V was shortened by 6 bases and J by 7 bases, with 19 bases between the two germline ends. CDR1 MDHEN and CDR2 SYDVKM come from the germline V gene. The CDR3 spans 14 residues. The CDR3 reads CASSWASVGLEQYF. The CDR3 DNA reads TGTGCCAGCAGCTGGGCGTCGGTGGGGTTGGAGCAGTACTTC. Filled out from reference TRBV28 and TRBJ2-7, the complete variable domain reads DVKVTQSSRYLVKRTGEKVFLECVQDMDHENMFWYRQDPGLGLRLIYFSYDVKMKEKGDIPEGYSVSREKKERFSLILESASTNQTSMYLCASSWASVGLEQYFGPGTRLTVT.

The chain has TRBV5-4 and TRBJ2-5; TRBD1 matches at 10 bases. V was clipped by 5 bases and J by 5 bases; unmatched bases: 6. The CDR3 totals 14 residues. Per the germline V gene, CDR1 is SGHNT and CDR2 is YYREEE (reference sequence). This CDR3 reads CASRTGGLLETQYF. CDR3 bases: TGTGCCAGCAGGACAGGGGGCCTTCTGGAGACCCAGTACTTC.

The chain is built from TRBV19 and TRBJ2-5; 9 bases map to TRBD2. The CDR3 totals 13 residues. V lost 5 bases, J lost 5 bases, and 3 bases stayed unmatched. Germline V CDR1 and CDR2: LNHDA, SQIVND (reference sequence). CDR3 bases: TGTGCCAGTAGTTTCACTAGCGGGGAGACCCAGTACTTC. Translating it yields CASSFTSGETQYF.

This rearrangement joins TRBV6-5 to TRBJ2-5; 8 nucleotides agree with TRBD1. Per the germline V gene, CDR1 is MNHEY and CDR2 is SVGAGI. The V segment lost 3 bases and the J segment 6 bases; nucleotides outside the gene matches: 9. The CDR3 consists of 15 residues. The CDR3 loop is CASSYTTGGKKTQYF. CDR3 DNA: TGTGCCAGCAGTTATACTACAGGGGGTAAGAAGACCCAGTACTTC.

The chain is built from TRBV7-2 and TRBJ2-7, with no clear D. The germline V gene has CDR1 SGHTA and CDR2 FQGNSA. V dropped 2 bases and J dropped 6 bases, with 11 bases sitting between them. The CDR3 extends over 13 amino acids. The CDR3 sequence: CASSLLIQGEQYF. As DNA, the CDR3 is TGTGCCAGCAGCTTACTCATACAAGGCGAGCAGTACTTC.

The chain couples TRBV6-4 to TRBJ2-3, with D perhaps matching TRBD1 or TRBD2 (6 bases each). The CDR3 has 19 amino acids. Germline V gene lookup returns CDR1 MRHNA and CDR2 SNTAGT. Deletions cut 0 bases from V and 4 bases from J, with 23 bases between. The CDR3 is CASSDSKLSRGGSPDTQYF. In DNA form, the CDR3 reads TGTGCCAGCAGTGACTCGAAGCTTAGCAGGGGAGGTTCACCAGATACGCAGTATTTT.

The chain carries TRBV5-5 and TRBJ1-3; 8 positions match TRBD1. This CDR3 spans 18 amino acids. Germline CDR1 and CDR2: SGHKS and YYEKEE (reference sequence). Trimming removed 4 bases from V and 4 bases from J; junction bases left unmatched: 16. CDR3 residues: CASSQRQADRVLGNTIYF. CDR3 nucleotide sequence: TGTGCCAGCAGCCAAAGACAAGCGGACAGGGTCCTCGGAAACACCATATATTTT. Combining the CDR3 with reference TRBV5-5 and TRBJ1-3 gives the whole variable domain DAGVTQSPTHLIKTRGQQVTLRCSPISGHKSVSWYQQVLGQGPQFIFQYYEKEERGRGNFPDRFSARQFPNYSSELNVNALLLGDSALYLCASSQRQADRVLGNTIYFGEGSWLTVV.

This sequence joins TRBV27 and TRBJ2-7; 8 nucleotides align to TRBD2. The germline CDR1 and CDR2 sequences are MNHEY and SMNVEV (reference sequence). The V gene end was trimmed by 4 bases and the J gene end by 0 bases; junction bases not matched to a gene: 11. This CDR3 comprises 17 residues. The CDR3 DNA sequence: TGTGCCAGCAGTTCCCGGACCAAGCGGGGGCTCTCCTACGAGCAGTACTTC. Its protein product is CASSSRTKRGLSYEQYF.

The chain couples TRBV5-1 to TRBJ2-7; no definite D call. Germline V CDR1 and CDR2: SGHRS, YFSETQ. The CDR3 has 13 residues. Trimming removed 3 bases at V and 4 bases at J, with 11 bases between. CDR3: CASSSEIGYEQYF. In DNA, the CDR3 is TGCGCCAGCAGCTCCGAGATTGGGTACGAGCAGTACTTC.

The genes are TRBV4-1 and TRBJ2-3, with D possibly TRBD1 on 6 matching bases. Germline V gene lookup returns CDR1 MGHRA and CDR2 YSYEKL. Deletions cut 5 bases from V and 4 bases from J, with 19 bases between. The CDR3 runs to 16 residues. The CDR3 bases are TGCGCCAGCAGCTCTGGACAGTCCCCGTTGGCAGATACGCAGTATTTT. Residues: CASSSGQSPLADTQYF.